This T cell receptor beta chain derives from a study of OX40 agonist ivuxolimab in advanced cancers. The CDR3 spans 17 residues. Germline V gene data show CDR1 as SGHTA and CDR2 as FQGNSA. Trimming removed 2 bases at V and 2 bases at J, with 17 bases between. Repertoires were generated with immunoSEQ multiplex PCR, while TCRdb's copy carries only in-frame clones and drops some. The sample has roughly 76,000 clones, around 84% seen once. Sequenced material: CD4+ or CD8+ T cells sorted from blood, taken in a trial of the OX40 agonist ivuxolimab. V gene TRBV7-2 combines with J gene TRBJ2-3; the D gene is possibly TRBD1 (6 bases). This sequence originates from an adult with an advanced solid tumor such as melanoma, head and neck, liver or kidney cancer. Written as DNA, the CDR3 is TGTGCCAGCAGCTTAAGGGTTGGGGGCCGACTCACAGATACGCAGTATTTT. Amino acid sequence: CASSLRVGGRLTDTQYF.